These T cell receptor beta chains were read from a single sample in a study of technical replicates of blood from a handful of donors. Produced via immunoSEQ multiplex PCR; TCRdb's table is partial and in-frame only. The top ten clones hold about 0.41% of a sample with roughly 80,000 clones, more than 85% of them seen once. Sequenced material: T cells isolated from PBMCs. These receptors were taken from a human donor in good health. The CDR3 runs from the conserved cysteine through the conserved F or W. The D gene is left open where the match is weak. Only some rows state a clone size, as once, few, many or a class for expanded clones.

>TRBV10-1|NA|TRBJ2-7|NA
TGCGCCAGCAGTGGGGGCAGCGTCTACGAGCAGTACTTC
CASSGGSVYEQYF
>TRBV5-4|NA|TRBJ2-1|NA
TGTGCCAGCAGCTTGGACGAGCGCGCCTACAATGAGCAGTTCTTC
CASSLDERAYNEQFF
>TRBV13|TRBD2|TRBJ2-7|once
TGTGCCAGCAGCCAACTAGCGGGAGGCGACGAGCAGTACTTC
CASSQLAGGDEQYF
>TRBV5-4|NA|TRBJ1-2|NA
TGTGCCAGCAGCTTGGTCGGGGGGATCAGCTATGGCTACACCTTC
CASSLVGGISYGYTF
>TRBV5-1|TRBD1|TRBJ2-7|NA
TGCGCCAGCAGCGTGGGGACAGCCTACGAGCAGTACTTC
CASSVGTAYEQYF
>TRBV27|NA|TRBJ1-1|NA
TGTGCCAGCAGTTTCACCCCAGGCCTAATGAACACTGAAGCTTTCTTT
CASSFTPGLMNTEAFF
>TRBV28|NA|TRBJ2-2|NA
TGTGCCAGCAGTTTAGCAGGAACCGGGGAGCTGTTTTTT
CASSLAGTGELFF
>TRBV13|TRBD2|TRBJ2-1|NA
TGTGCCAGCAGCTCCCAAGGTACAGCGGGAGCCCGGAATGAGCAGTTCTTC
CASSSQGTAGARNEQFF
>TRBV30|NA|TRBJ1-1|NA
TGTGCCTGGACCAAATCGGGGGGCAGGCCCTTGGGCACTGAAGCTTTCTTT
CAWTKSGGRPLGTEAFF
>TRBV2|TRBD2|TRBJ2-2|NA
TGTGCCAGCACCAAAGTGGCTAGCGGGAGGGAGCTGTTTTTT
CASTKVASGRELFF
>TRBV30|NA|TRBJ1-1|NA
TGTGCCTGGACCCGAAGACGGGGAAGTACTGAAGCTTTCTTT
CAWTRRRGSTEAFF
>TRBV2|NA|TRBJ2-5|NA
TGTGCCAGCAGTTACAGGACCCAAGAGACCCAGTACTTC
CASSYRTQETQYF
>TRBV19|TRBD1|TRBJ1-1|NA
TGTGCCAGTAGTCTACAGGGGGCAGGGAACACTGAAGCTTTCTTT
CASSLQGAGNTEAFF
>TRBV5-4|NA|TRBJ2-1|NA
TGTGCCAGCAGCTCCTCAACAGGGGAGCAGTTCTTC
CASSSSTGEQFF
>TRBV25-1|TRBD1|TRBJ2-5|NA
TGTGCCAGCAGTATAGGGGGCGAGACCCAGTACTTC
CASSIGGETQYF
>TRBV7-9|NA|TRBJ2-3|NA
TGTGCCAGCAGCCCCCGGGGAACAGATACGCAGTATTTT
CASSPRGTDTQYF
>TRBV18|NA|TRBJ1-1|NA
TGTGCCAGCTCACCACAGGGGAAAAACACTGAAGCTTTCTTT
CASSPQGKNTEAFF
>TRBV2|TRBD2|TRBJ2-7|NA
TGTGCCAGCAGACTAGCGGGAGGAAAGGAGTACTTC
CASRLAGGKEYF
>TRBV7-9|NA|TRBJ2-2|NA
TGTGCCAGCAGCTTAGCACTTCAGGGGTCGGAGCTGTTTTTT
CASSLALQGSELFF
>TRBV9|NA|TRBJ2-7|NA
TGTGCCAGCAGCGTAGTGGACTCCGCGTTCGAGCAGTACTTC
CASSVVDSAFEQYF
>TRBV19|TRBD1|TRBJ1-4|NA
TGTGCCAGTTCAACCGGGACAGGGGTATGGAATGAAAAACTGTTTTTT
CASSTGTGVWNEKLFF
>TRBV29-1|TRBD2|TRBJ2-2|once
TGCAGCGTTTCAGCGGGAGTCAACACCGGGGAGCTGTTTTTT
CSVSAGVNTGELFF
>TRBV19|TRBD1|TRBJ2-7|NA
TGTGCCAGTAGTCACGATGGGGCAGGGGGTCTTTACGAGCAGTACTTC
CASSHDGAGGLYEQYF
>TRBV5-1|NA|TRBJ2-7|NA
TGCGCCAGCAGCTTGGGGGAGGAACAGTACTTC
CASSLGEEQYF
>TRBV9|NA|TRBJ2-7|NA
TGTGCCAGCAGCCCCGGGTACGAGCAGTACTTC
CASSPGYEQYF
>TRBV7-8|NA|TRBJ2-7|NA
TGTGCCAGCAGCTTACTTTTGGGCAGGGCGGAATCCTACGAGCAGTACTTC
CASSLLLGRAESYEQYF
>TRBV10-2|TRBD1|TRBJ1-1|NA
TGCGCCAGCAGCGACCCCGACAGGGGGGTAAACACTGAAGCTTTCTTT
CASSDPDRGVNTEAFF
>TRBV4-3|NA|TRBJ1-1|NA
TGCGCCAGCAGCCAAATCGGAGGGGTATACACTGAAGCTTTCTTT
CASSQIGGVYTEAFF
>TRBV9|NA|TRBJ1-5|NA
TGTGCCAGCAGCGTAGGGTTACTGAGCAATCAGCCCCAGCATTTT
CASSVGLLSNQPQHF
>TRBV6-5|TRBD2|TRBJ2-7|NA
TGTGCCAGCAGTTACACTAGCGGTGGGACCTACGAGCAGTACTTC
CASSYTSGGTYEQYF
>TRBV6-5|TRBD2|TRBJ2-7|NA
TGTGCCAGCAGGGAGCGGGAGAGAAGCTCCTACGAGCAGTACTTC
CASRERERSSYEQYF
>TRBV7-9|TRBD2|TRBJ2-5|NA
TGTGCCAGCAGCCCGGGACTAGGGTTCAAAGAGACCCAGTACTTC
CASSPGLGFKETQYF
>TRBV27|NA|TRBJ2-7|NA
TGTGCCAGCAGTTTATCGTCTCGCCGGGAGCAGTACTTC
CASSLSSRREQYF
>TRBV9|TRBD2|TRBJ2-7|once
TGTGCCAGCAGCCCGACTAGCGGGAGGGTCTCCTACGAGCAGTACTTC
CASSPTSGRVSYEQYF
>TRBV5-4|TRBD2|TRBJ2-7|NA
TGTGCCAGCAGCTTGGGGGAGGGTATAAACTACGAGCAGTACTTC
CASSLGEGINYEQYF
>TRBV19|NA|TRBJ1-5|NA
TGTGCCAGTAGTCTAGAGACAGAAACAAATCAGCCCCAGCATTTT
CASSLETETNQPQHF
>TRBV13|NA|TRBJ2-1|NA
TGTGCCAGCAGACCTAATTTCGGGGACTTACACAATGAGCAGTTCTTC
CASRPNFGDLHNEQFF
>TRBV30|NA|TRBJ2-7|NA
TGTGCCTGGAGTGTAGGGCCCCCCGCGGGCGAGCAGTACTTC
CAWSVGPPAGEQYF
>TRBV6-5|NA|TRBJ1-5|NA
TGTGCCAGCAGTTACGGGGCGGGAAATCAGCCCCAGCATTTT
CASSYGAGNQPQHF
>TRBV11-2|NA|TRBJ2-7|NA
TGTGCCAGCAGCTCCGGAGAGCAGCAGTACTTC
CASSSGEQQYF
>TRBV6-5|NA|TRBJ2-7|NA
TGTGCCAGCAGTTACTCCTCAGGGAACTACGAGCAGTACTTC
CASSYSSGNYEQYF
>TRBV4-3|NA|TRBJ1-2|NA
TGCGCCAGCAGCCGCCTACAGGCGAACTATGGCTACACCTTC
CASSRLQANYGYTF
>TRBV6-6|NA|TRBJ1-1|NA
TGTGCCAGCAGTCGCACCCCCTTCATTTCCCGCGCTGAAGCTTTCTTT
CASSRTPFISRAEAFF
>TRBV6-5|TRBD2|TRBJ2-7|NA
TGTGCCAGCAGTTACTCGAAGGCTAGCGGGAGACAGTACTTC
CASSYSKASGRQYF
>TRBV5-6|TRBD1|TRBJ2-6|NA
TGTGCCAGCCTTGGGACAGGGGTCTCTGGGGCCAACGTCCTGACTTTC
CASLGTGVSGANVLTF
>TRBV9|NA|TRBJ1-1|once
TGTGCCAGCAGCGTAGCTCTAGCGAACACTGAAGCTTTCTTT
CASSVALANTEAFF
>TRBV6-6|NA|TRBJ2-5|NA
TGTGCCAGCAGATCCTCTCCCGGTGAGGTCGATGAGACCCAGTACTTC
CASRSSPGEVDETQYF
>TRBV28|NA|TRBJ1-1|NA
TGTGCCAGCAGTTTAAGAGCGAACACTGAAGCTTTCTTT
CASSLRANTEAFF